One sample yielded the 2 T cell receptor beta chains listed below, sequenced in a study of OX40 agonist ivuxolimab in advanced cancers. Method: immunoSEQ multiplex PCR; TCRdb's copy keeps in-frame clones and lacks some. The table shows some 48,000 clones, with 85% to 95% occurring only once. The sequencing used CD4+ or CD8+ T cells sorted from blood, collected in a trial of the OX40 agonist ivuxolimab. The receptor set was obtained from an adult with an advanced solid tumor such as melanoma, head and neck, liver or kidney cancer.

This clone was observed once. This sequence joins TRBV7-6 and TRBJ2-3, with 8 bases lining up with TRBD1. The CDR3 covers 16 residues. Germline CDR1 reads SGHVS; CDR2 reads FNYEAQ. J gave up 3 bases and V 1 base, and 6 bases lay outside the gene matches. CDR3 loop: CASSLEAGGVTDTQYF. CDR3 coding DNA: TGTGCCAGCAGCTTAGAGGCAGGGGGCGTGACAGATACGCAGTATTTT.

V and J are TRBV7-9 and TRBJ2-1; D is uncertain. Deletions cut 2 bases from V and 3 bases from J, with 5 bases between. The CDR3 sequence is 13 residues long. Germline V gene lookup returns CDR1 SEHNR and CDR2 FQNEAQ (reference sequence). The chain's CDR3 is CASSLSFYNEQFF. DNA for the CDR3: TGTGCCAGCAGCTTAAGTTTCTACAATGAGCAGTTCTTC.